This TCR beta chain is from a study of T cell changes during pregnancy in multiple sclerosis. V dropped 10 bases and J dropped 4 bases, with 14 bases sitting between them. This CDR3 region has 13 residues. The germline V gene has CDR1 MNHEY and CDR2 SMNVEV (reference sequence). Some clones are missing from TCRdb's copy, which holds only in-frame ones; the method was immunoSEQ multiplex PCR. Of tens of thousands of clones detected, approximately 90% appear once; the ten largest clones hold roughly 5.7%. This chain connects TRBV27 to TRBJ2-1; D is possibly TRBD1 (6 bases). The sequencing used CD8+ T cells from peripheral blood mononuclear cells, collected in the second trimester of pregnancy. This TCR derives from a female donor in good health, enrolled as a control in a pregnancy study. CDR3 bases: TGTGCCACCAGCCGGGGACATTACAATGAGCAGTTCTTC. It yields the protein CATSRGHYNEQFF.